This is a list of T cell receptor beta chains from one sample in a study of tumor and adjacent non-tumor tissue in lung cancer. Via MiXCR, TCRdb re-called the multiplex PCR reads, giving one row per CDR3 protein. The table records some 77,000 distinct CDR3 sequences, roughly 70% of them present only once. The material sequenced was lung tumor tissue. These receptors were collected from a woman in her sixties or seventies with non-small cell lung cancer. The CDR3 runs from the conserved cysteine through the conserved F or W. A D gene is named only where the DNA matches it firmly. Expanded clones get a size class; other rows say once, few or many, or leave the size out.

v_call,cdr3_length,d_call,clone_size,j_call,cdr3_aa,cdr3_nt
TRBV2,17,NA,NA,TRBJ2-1,CASTRGTLLGSYNEHFF,TGTGCCAGCACCCGGGGGACTCTACTTGGCTCCTACAATGAGCATTTCTTC
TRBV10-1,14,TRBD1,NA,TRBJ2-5,CANSETGGGETQYF,TGCGCCAACAGTGAGACAGGGGGCGGCGAGACTCAGTACTTC
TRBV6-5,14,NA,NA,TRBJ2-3,CAGSYSTREDTQYF,TGTGCCGGCAGCTACTCGACGAGAGAGGATACGCAGTATTTT
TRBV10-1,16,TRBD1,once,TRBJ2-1,CASSGPGQGAYNEHFF,TGCGCCAGCAGTGGACCCGGTCAGGGGGCTTACAATGAGCACTTCTTC
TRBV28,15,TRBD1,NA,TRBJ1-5,CASSDRDRGDQPQHF,TGTGCCAGCAGCGATAGGGACAGGGGGGATCAGCCCCAGCATTTT
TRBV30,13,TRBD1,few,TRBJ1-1,CAWSRTGLPEAFF,TGTGCCTGGTCTAGGACAGGTCTCCCTGAAGCTTTCTTT
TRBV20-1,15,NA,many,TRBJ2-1,CSARGGRHLSNEQFF,TGCAGTGCTAGAGGGGGACGCCATTTATCCAATGAGCAGTTCTTC
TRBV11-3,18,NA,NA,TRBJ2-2,CASSLKGYGGENTAELFF,TGTGCCAGCAGCTTAAAAGGTTACGGAGGGGAGAACACCGCGGAGCTGTTTTTT
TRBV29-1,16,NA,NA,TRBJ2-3,CSVLPLGQGSTDTQCF,TGCAGCGTTCTCCCACTAGGGCAGGGGAGCACAGATACGCAGTGTTTT
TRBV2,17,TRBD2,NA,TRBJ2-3,CASRRGSGRAGSDTQYF,TGTGCCAGCAGGAGAGGTAGCGGGAGGGCCGGCTCAGATACGCAGTATTTT
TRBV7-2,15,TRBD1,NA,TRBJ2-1,CASSAGVGTGWEQFF,TGTGCCAGCAGCGCAGGGGTGGGGACAGGGTGGGAGCAGTTCTTC
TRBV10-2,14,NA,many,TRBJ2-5,CASSEDLAEETQYF,TGCGCCAGCAGTGAGGACTTAGCGGAAGAGACCCAGTACTTC
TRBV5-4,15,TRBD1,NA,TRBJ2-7,CASGLGGQGAYEQYF,TGTGCCAGCGGCTTGGGGGGACAGGGGGCCTACGAGCAGTACTTC
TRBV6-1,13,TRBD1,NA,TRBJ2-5,CAMGQLFQETQYF,TGTGCCATGGGACAGTTGTTCCAAGAGACCCAGTACTTC
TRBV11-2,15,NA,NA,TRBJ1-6,CASSLASGNNSPLHF,TGTGCCAGCAGCTTAGCCTCGGGGAATAATTCACCCCTCCACTTT
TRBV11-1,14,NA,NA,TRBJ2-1,CASSSQEGRYGQFF,TGTGCCAGCAGCTCGCAGGAGGGCCGCTATGGGCAGTTCTTC
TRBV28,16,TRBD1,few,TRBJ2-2,CASSPSGQGTYGELFF,TGTGCCAGCAGTCCCTCCGGACAGGGGACTTATGGGGAGCTGTTTTTT
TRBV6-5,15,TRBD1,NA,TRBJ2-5,CVSSAGQGAWETQYF,TGTGTCAGCAGTGCTGGACAGGGGGCCTGGGAGACCCAGTACTTC
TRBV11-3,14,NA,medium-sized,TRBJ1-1,CASSFGGTNTEAFF,TGTGCCAGCAGCTTCGGAGGAACAAACACTGAAGCTTTCTTT
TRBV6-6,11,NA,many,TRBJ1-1,CASSTNTEAFF,TGTGCCAGCAGTACCAACACTGAAGCTTTCTTT
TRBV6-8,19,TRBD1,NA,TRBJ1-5,CASNEAMPDRGKGNQPQHF,TGTGCCAGCAATGAGGCAATGCCCGACAGGGGTAAGGGCAATCAGCCCCAGCATTTT
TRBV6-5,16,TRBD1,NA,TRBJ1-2,CASSPQTGAGVYGYTF,TGTGCCAGCAGTCCACAGACAGGGGCGGGTGTCTATGGCTACACCTTC
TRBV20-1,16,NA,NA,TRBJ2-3,CSVSDGGRFGTDTQYF,TGCAGTGTTAGTGACGGCGGAAGGTTTGGGACAGATACGCAGTATTTT
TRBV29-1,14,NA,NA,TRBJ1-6,CTVEERGPGSPLHF,TGCACTGTTGAAGAGCGGGGGCCGGGTTCACCCCTCCACTTT
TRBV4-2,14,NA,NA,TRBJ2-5,CASSLDGVWETQYF,TGTGCCAGCAGCCTAGATGGTGTCTGGGAGACCCAGTACTTC
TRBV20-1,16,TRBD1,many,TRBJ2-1,CSARDRTGVKNNEQFF,TGCAGTGCTAGGGATCGTACAGGGGTCAAGAACAATGAGCAGTTCTTC
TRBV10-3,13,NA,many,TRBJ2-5,CAIRATEGETQYF,TGTGCCATCAGGGCGACAGAGGGAGAGACCCAGTACTTC
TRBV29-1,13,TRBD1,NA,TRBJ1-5,CSVAGDRGDPHHF,TGCAGCGTTGCAGGGGACAGGGGGGACCCCCATCATTTT
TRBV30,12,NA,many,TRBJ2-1,CAWRGSYNEQFF,TGTGCCTGGAGGGGTTCCTACAATGAGCAGTTCTTC
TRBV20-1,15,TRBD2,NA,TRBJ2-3,CSPSGRAGLTDTQYF,TGCAGTCCTAGCGGCAGAGCGGGACTCACAGATACGCAGTATTTT
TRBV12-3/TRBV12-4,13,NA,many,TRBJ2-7,CASSLGRSYEQYF,TGTGCCAGCAGTTTAGGACGATCCTACGAGCAGTACTTC
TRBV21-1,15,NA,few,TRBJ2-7,CASSKNRGRFNEQYF,TGTGCCAGCAGCAAAAATCGGGGGAGGTTCAACGAGCAGTACTTC
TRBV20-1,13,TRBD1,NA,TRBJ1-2,CSAYRGLGCGYTF,TGCAGTGCTTACAGGGGGCTTGGTTGTGGCTACACTTTC
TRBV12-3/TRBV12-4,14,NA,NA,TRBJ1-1,CASRQTGRDTEAFF,TGTGCCAGCAGACAAACAGGGAGGGACACTGAAGCTTTCTTT
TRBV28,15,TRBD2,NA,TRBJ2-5,CVSSLAGALEETQYF,TGTGTCAGCAGTTTAGCGGGAGCGCTGGAAGAGACCCAGTACTTC
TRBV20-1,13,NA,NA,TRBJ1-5,CSARGSTNQPQHF,TGCAGTGCTAGGGGCAGCACCAATCAGCCCCAGCATTTT
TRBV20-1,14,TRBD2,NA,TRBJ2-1,CSAGLAGGWNEQFF,TGCAGTGCTGGACTAGCGGGAGGGTGGAATGAGCAGTTCTTC
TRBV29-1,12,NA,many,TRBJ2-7,CSVNGDNYEQYF,TGCAGCGTTAACGGGGACAACTACGAGCAGTACTTC
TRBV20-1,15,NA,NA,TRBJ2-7,CSTSTITETSYEQYF,TGCAGTACCTCTACGATAACGGAAACGTCCTATGAGCAGTACTTC
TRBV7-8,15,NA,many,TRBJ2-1,CASSLQLSSYNEQFF,TGTGCCAGCAGCTTACAGTTGAGCTCCTACAATGAGCAGTTCTTC
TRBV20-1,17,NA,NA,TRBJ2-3,CSAREPPGGLKTDTQYF,TGCAGTGCTAGAGAGCCCCCGGGCGGGCTCAAGACCGATACGCAGTATTTT
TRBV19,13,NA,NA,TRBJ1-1,CASSISENTEAFF,TGTGCCAGTAGTATCTCAGAGAACACTGAAGCTTTCTTT